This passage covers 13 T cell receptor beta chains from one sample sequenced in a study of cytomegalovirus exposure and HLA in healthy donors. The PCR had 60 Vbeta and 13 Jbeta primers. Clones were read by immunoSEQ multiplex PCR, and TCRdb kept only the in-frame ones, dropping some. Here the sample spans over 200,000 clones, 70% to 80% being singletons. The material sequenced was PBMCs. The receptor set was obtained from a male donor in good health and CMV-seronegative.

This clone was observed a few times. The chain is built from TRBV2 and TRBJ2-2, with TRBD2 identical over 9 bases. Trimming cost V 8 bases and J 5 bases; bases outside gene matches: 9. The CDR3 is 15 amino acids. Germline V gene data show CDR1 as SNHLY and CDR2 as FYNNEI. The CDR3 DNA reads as TGTGCCAGCCATCAGCGGGAGGTGGTTACCGGGGAGCTGTTTTTT. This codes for CASHQREVVTGELFF.

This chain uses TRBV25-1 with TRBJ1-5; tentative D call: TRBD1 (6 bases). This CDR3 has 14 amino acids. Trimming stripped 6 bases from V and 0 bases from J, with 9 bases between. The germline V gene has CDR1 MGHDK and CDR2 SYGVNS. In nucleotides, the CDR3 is TGTGCCAGCAGGGAACAGGGTAGCAATCAGCCCCAGCATTTT. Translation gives CASREQGSNQPQHF.

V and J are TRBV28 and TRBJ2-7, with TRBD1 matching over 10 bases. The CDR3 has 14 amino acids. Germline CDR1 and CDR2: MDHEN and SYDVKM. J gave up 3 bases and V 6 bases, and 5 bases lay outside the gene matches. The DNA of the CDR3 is TGTGCCAGCAGACCCGGACAGGGGGTCTACGAGCAGTACTTC. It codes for CASRPGQGVYEQYF.

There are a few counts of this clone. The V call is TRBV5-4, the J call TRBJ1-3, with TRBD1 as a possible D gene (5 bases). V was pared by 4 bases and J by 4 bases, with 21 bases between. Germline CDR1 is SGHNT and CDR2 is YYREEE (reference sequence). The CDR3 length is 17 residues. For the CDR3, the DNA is TGTGCCAGCAGCAGCAACACCGGGACTATTAAGGGAAACACCATATATTTT. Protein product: CASSSNTGTIKGNTIYF.

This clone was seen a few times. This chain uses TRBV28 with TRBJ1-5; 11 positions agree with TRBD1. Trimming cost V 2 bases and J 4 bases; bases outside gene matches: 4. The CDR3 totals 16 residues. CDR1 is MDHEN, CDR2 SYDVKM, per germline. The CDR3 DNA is TGTGCCAGCAGTTTAACCGGGACAGGGGGTAATCAGCCCCAGCATTTT. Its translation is CASSLTGTGGNQPQHF.

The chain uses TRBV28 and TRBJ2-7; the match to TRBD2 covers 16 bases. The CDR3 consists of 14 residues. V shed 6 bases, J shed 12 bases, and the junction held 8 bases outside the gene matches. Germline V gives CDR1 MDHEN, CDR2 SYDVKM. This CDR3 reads CASRPPGTSGRGYF. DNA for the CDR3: TGTGCCAGCAGACCTCCCGGGACTAGCGGGAGGGGGTACTTC. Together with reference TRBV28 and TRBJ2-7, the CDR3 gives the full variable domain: DVKVTQSSRYLVKRTGEKVFLECVQDMDHENMFWYRQDPGLGLRLIYFSYDVKMKEKGDIPEGYSVSREKKERFSLILESASTNQTSMYLCASRPPGTSGRGYFGPGTRLTVT.

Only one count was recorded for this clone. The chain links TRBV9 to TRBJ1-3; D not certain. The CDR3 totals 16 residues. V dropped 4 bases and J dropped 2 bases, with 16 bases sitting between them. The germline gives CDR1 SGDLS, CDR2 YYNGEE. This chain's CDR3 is CASSSPRNTAGNTIYF. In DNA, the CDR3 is TGTGCCAGCAGCTCCCCCAGGAATACTGCTGGAAACACCATATATTTT.

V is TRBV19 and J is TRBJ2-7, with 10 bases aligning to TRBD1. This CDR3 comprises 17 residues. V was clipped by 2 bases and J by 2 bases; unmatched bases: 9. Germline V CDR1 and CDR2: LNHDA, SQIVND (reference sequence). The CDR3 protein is CASSIPTGQGTAYEQYF. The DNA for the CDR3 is TGTGCCAGTAGTATACCAACGGGACAGGGGACCGCCTACGAGCAGTACTTC.

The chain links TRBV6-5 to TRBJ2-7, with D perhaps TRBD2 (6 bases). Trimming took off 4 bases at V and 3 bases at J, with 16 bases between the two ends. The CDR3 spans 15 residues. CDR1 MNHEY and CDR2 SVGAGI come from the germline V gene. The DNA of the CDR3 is TGTGCCAGCAGTTCCCCCGGGACGGGAGACTACGAGCAGTACTTC. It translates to CASSSPGTGDYEQYF.

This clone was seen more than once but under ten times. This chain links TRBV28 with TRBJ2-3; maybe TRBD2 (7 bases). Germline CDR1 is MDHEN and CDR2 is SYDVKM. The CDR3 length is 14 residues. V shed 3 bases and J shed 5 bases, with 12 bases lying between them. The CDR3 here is CASSLGGAGDTQYF. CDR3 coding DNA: TGTGCCAGCAGTTTGGGGGGGGCCGGAGATACGCAGTATTTT.

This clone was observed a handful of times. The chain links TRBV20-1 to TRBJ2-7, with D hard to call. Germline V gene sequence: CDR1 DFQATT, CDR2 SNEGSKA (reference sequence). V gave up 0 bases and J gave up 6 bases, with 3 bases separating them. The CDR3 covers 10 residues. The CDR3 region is CSARDSEQYF. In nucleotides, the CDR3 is TGCAGTGCTAGAGATAGCGAGCAGTACTTC.

The CDR3 region is CASSIWTSGSYEQYF. The DNA of the CDR3 is TGTGCCAGCAGCATATGGACTAGCGGGAGCTACGAGCAGTACTTC. The chain employs TRBV5-4 and TRBJ2-7; TRBD2 matches at 13 bases. V was pared by 4 bases and J by 3 bases, with 4 bases of the junction left unmatched. CDR3 length: 15 amino acids. CDR1 SGHNT and CDR2 YYREEE come from the germline V gene (reference sequence).

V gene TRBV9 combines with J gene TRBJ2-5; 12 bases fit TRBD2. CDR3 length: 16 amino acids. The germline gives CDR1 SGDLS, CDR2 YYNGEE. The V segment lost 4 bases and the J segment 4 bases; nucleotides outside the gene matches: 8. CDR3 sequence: CASSSRLAGARETQYF. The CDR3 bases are TGTGCCAGCAGCTCTCGACTAGCGGGGGCGCGAGAGACCCAGTACTTC.